This passage covers 2 T cell receptor beta chains from one sample sequenced in a study of cytomegalovirus exposure and HLA in healthy donors. 13 Jbeta primers and 60 Vbeta primers were used for the PCR. The table came from immunoSEQ multiplex PCR; TCRdb's copy has only in-frame clones and leaves some out. Counted here are fewer than 200,000 clones, 82% occurring once; the ten biggest clones make up around 0.91%. Sequencing input: PBMCs. These receptors were obtained from a girl aged 2-10 years in good health and CMV-seropositive.

V gene TRBV9 combines with J gene TRBJ2-2; D possibly corresponds to TRBD2 (5 bases). Deletions cut 0 bases from V and 11 bases from J, with 11 bases between. Germline CDR1 reads SGDLS; CDR2 reads YYNGEE. The CDR3 is made up of 13 amino acids. The CDR3 sequence is CASSVAPGGELFF. DNA of the CDR3: TGTGCCAGCAGCGTAGCCCCAGGAGGTGAGCTGTTTTTT.

This rearrangement joins TRBV19 to TRBJ1-1, with D tentatively TRBD1 (5 bases). V was shortened by 1 base and J by 2 bases, with 14 bases between the two germline ends. Germline CDR1 and CDR2: LNHDA and SQIVND (reference sequence). CDR3 size: 16 residues. As DNA, the CDR3 is TGTGCCAGTAGTATAGCTTGGGGGGTCTCAAACACTGAAGCTTTCTTT. Encoded protein: CASSIAWGVSNTEAFF.